These T cell receptor beta chains were read from a single sample in a study of shared clonotypes between healthy human individuals. TCRdb keeps only in-frame clones here, not all; method: immunoSEQ multiplex PCR. The top ten clones hold roughly 13% of a sample with about 470,000 clones, 75% to 85% of them seen once. Sequencing was performed on PBMCs. The receptors come from a woman aged 35 to 49 in good health. Some clones in this sample may be carry-over from other donors' samples. The CDR3 runs from the conserved cysteine through the conserved F or W. The D gene is left open where the match is weak. Expanded clones are given a class, and other clones once, few, many or no size at all.

. . TRBJ2-7 TRBV27 CASSLSGLLYEQYF TGTGCCAGCAGTTTGTCCGGTTTACTCTACGAGCAGTACTTC
. . TRBJ2-3 TRBV7-2 CASSLVFGPSTDTQYF TGTGCCAGCAGCTTAGTCTTCGGGCCGAGCACAGATACGCAGTATTTT
TRBD1 . TRBJ1-1 TRBV19 CASSMRDRGRMAEAFF TGTGCCAGTAGTATGAGGGACAGGGGAAGAATGGCTGAAGCTTTCTTT
. few TRBJ2-2 TRBV5-8 CASSLDFSGELFF TGTGCCAGCAGCTTGGACTTTTCCGGGGAGCTGTTTTTT
TRBD2 . TRBJ2-7 TRBV29-1 CSAESSGYEQYF TGCAGCGCCGAATCTAGCGGTTACGAGCAGTACTTC
. . TRBJ2-2 TRBV18 CASSPAGITGELFF TGTGCCAGCTCACCAGCAGGAATCACCGGGGAGCTGTTTTTT
TRBD1 . TRBJ2-7 TRBV10-1 CASSAGTGIEEQYF TGCGCCAGCAGTGCCGGGACAGGGATAGAGGAGCAGTACTTC
. once TRBJ2-1 TRBV29-1 CSASYNEQFF TGCAGCGCCTCCTACAATGAGCAGTTCTTC
TRBD1 once TRBJ1-1 TRBV2 CASNRDRWEKAFF TGTGCCAGCAACCGGGACAGGTGGGAAAAAGCTTTCTTT
. . TRBJ1-4 TRBV5-1 CASSPDGPNEKLFF TGCGCCAGCAGCCCGGACGGACCTAATGAAAAACTGTTTTTT
TRBD2 . TRBJ2-7 TRBV9 CASSVEAGVAYEQYF TGTGCCAGCAGCGTAGAGGCGGGAGTGGCGTACGAGCAGTACTTC
. . TRBJ2-7 TRBV28 CASSLVGTSPYEQYF TGTGCCAGCAGTTTAGTTGGGACTTCTCCCTACGAGCAGTACTTC
. . TRBJ1-3 TRBV19 CASSKTFGASSGNTIYF TGTGCCAGTAGTAAGACCTTCGGGGCCTCCTCTGGAAACACCATATATTTT
TRBD2 . TRBJ2-1 TRBV7-2 CASSPRAGGPINEQFF TGTGCCAGCAGCCCCAGAGCGGGAGGGCCTATCAATGAGCAGTTCTTC
TRBD1 . TRBJ1-2 TRBV28 CASSFPGTGFGGYTF TGTGCCAGCAGTTTCCCGGGGACAGGGTTTGGGGGCTACACCTTC
TRBD2 . TRBJ2-1 TRBV9 CASSVTSENREQFF TGTGCCAGCAGCGTGACTAGCGAGAATAGGGAGCAGTTCTTC
. . TRBJ2-1 TRBV6-4 CASSERVGGLRNEQFF TGTGCCAGCAGTGAGAGGGTGGGGGGGCTGAGGAATGAGCAGTTCTTC
. . TRBJ2-5 TRBV9 CASSAGETQYF TGTGCCAGCAGCGCCGGTGAGACCCAGTACTTC
. . TRBJ2-7 TRBV28 CASSPRGAGAGGKQYF TGTGCCAGCAGTCCCCGGGGGGCGGGAGCCGGCGGGAAGCAGTACTTC
TRBD2 . TRBJ2-7 TRBV4-2 CASSPDGTSAGVYEQYF TGTGCCAGCAGCCCAGACGGGACTAGCGCCGGGGTATACGAGCAGTACTTC
. . TRBJ1-2 TRBV27 CASYRAGESYGYTF TGTGCCAGCTATCGGGCAGGTGAAAGTTATGGCTACACCTTC
. few TRBJ2-1 TRBV7-2 CASSPGGTGQFF TGTGCCAGCAGCCCTGGTGGGACTGGCCAGTTCTTC